The present TCR beta chain was sequenced within a study of cytomegalovirus exposure and HLA in healthy donors. Broader study findings: Some TCR beta chains (roughly 160 of them) were listed as cytomegalovirus-associated.

About this clone: Its target is unknown.

The CDR3 totals 15 residues. V lost 6 bases, J lost 3 bases, and 18 bases lay in between. CDR1 MNHEY and CDR2 SVGAGI come from the germline V gene. Primers: 60 Vbeta forward and 13 Jbeta reverse. Sequenced by immunoSEQ multiplex PCR; TCRdb stores in-frame clones only, minus some. Of about 150,000 clones listed, roughly 85% were seen once; the top ten hold less than 2.5%. Material: PBMCs. This sequence was found in a woman between 18 and 30 years old in good health and CMV-seronegative. V and J are TRBV6-5 and TRBJ2-7; D may be TRBD2 (6 bases). CDR3 DNA sequence: TGTGCCAGCAGCCCCGCCGGGACGGGAGACTACGAGCAGTACTTC. Its protein is CASSPAGTGDYEQYF.